The entry below describes one TCR beta chain. The source of the sample is a study of cytomegalovirus exposure and HLA in healthy donors. This CDR3 comprises 13 residues. Per germline, CDR1 MNHNY and CDR2 SVGAGI (reference sequence). Germline trimming cut 8 bases from V and 4 bases from J; bases unmatched to any gene: 5. Primers for the PCR totalled 60 Vbeta and 13 Jbeta. Using immunoSEQ multiplex PCR, the repertoire was profiled, and TCRdb retains in-frame clones only, with some absent. The data show 160,000 or so clones, roughly 82% seen once. The source is a woman in her fifties or sixties in good health and CMV-seropositive. The rearrangement joins TRBV6-6 to TRBJ2-7; 10 bases match TRBD2. Sequencing used PBMCs. CDR3 nucleotide sequence: TGTGCCAGCTTCGTAGCGGGGGGTTACGAGCAGTACTTC. Amino acids: CASFVAGGYEQYF.